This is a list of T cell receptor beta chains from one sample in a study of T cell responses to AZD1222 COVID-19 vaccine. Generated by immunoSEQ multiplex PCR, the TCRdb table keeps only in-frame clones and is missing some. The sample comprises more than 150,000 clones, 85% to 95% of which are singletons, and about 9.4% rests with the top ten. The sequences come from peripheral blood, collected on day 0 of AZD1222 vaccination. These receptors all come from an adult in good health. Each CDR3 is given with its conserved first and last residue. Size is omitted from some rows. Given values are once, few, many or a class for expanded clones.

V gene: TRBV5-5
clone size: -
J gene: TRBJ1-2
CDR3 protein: CASSLDGYGYTF

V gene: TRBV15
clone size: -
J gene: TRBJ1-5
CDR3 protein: CATSRDTGSGQPQHF

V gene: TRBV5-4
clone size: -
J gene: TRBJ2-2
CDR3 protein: CASSASGQRPGELFF

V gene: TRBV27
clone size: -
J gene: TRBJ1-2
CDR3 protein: CASSSGTGGPARRYGYTF

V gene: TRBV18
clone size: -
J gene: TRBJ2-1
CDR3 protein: CASSPADRGGLEQFF

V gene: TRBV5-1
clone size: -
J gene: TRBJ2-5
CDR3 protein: CASSLEGSGGAETQYF

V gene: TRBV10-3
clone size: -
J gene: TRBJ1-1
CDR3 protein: CAISGFRIGMNTEAFF

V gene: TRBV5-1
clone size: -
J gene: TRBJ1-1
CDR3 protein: CASSLGQTEAFF

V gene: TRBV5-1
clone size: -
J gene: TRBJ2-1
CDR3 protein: CASSFGTGQGMYEQFF

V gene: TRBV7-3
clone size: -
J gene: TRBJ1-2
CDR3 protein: CASSSGTGGGYTF

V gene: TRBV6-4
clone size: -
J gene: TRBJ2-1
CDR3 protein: CASSDLAGEGNEQFF

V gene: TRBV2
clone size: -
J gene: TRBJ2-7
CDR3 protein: CASSSFTYEQYF

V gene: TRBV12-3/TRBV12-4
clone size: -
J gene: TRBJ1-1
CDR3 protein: CASLVGTEAFF

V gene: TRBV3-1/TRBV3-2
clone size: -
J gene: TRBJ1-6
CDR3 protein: CASSQDLAGSRQALHF

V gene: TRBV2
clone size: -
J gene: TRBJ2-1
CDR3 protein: CATANGRLAGGEQFF

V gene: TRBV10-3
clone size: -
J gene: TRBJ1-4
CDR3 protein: CAISEGRDALATNEKLFF

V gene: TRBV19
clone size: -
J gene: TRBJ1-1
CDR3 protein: CASSPAARENTEAFF

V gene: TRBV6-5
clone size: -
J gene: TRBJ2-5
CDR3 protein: CASTRSGGGGETQYF

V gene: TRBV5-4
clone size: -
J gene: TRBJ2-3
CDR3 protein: CASSSLPRETVTDTQYF

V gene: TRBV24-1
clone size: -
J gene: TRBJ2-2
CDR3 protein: CATSLSDTNTGELFF

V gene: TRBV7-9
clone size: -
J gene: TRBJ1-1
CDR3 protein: CASSLGRGDTEAFF

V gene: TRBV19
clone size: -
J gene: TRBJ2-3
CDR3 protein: CASSLRTDTQYF

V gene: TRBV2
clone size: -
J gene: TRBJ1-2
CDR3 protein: CASSDSGTASGYTF

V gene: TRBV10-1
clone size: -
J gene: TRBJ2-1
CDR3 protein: CASSYREVGYNEQFF

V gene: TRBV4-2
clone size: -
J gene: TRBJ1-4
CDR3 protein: CASRAGTGSGEKLFF

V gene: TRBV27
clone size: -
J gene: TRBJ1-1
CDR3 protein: CASSFEGPNTEAFF

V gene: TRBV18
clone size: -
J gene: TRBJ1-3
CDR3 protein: CASSPPTGEGSGNTIYF

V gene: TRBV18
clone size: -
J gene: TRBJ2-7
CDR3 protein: CASSPLAGKVAYEQYF

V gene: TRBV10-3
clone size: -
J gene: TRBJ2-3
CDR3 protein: CAISGRREDTQYF

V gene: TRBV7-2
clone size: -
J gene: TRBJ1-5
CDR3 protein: CASSLGQSNQPQHF

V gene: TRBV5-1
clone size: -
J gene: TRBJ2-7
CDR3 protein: CASSLGYTSGRITSYEQYF

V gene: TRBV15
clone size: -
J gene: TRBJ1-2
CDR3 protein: CATSRAAEGVNYGYTF

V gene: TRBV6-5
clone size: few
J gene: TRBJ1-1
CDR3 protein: CASSYYGLGTEAFF

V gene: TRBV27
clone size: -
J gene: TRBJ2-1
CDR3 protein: CASSLEGRGYNEQFF

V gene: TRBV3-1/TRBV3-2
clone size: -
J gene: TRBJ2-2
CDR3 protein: CASSQESWTSGKSYTGELFF

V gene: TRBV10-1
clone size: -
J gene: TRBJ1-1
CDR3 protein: CASGRTGNTEAFF

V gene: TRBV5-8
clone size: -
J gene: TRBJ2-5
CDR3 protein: CASRRGPETQYF

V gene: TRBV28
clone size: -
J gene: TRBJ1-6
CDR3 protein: CASSSIDSPLHF

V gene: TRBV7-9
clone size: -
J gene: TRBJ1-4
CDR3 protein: CASSRNSMTGTATEKLFF

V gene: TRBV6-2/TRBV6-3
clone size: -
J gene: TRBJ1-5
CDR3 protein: CASSYSNGQSSNQPQHF

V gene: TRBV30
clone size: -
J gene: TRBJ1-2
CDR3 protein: CAWCGRDTRDYGYTF

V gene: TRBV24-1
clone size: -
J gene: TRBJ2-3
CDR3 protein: CATSDLGDTQYF

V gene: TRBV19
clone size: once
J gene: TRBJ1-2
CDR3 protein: CASSTPPRQGGRGYTF

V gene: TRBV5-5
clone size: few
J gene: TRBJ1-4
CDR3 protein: CASSPGTGYEKLFF